This T cell receptor (beta chain) was retrieved from a study of regulatory T cells in long-lasting Graves disease. Arm-PCR of CDR3 regions and iRepertoire HTBI primers were used to build TCR beta libraries. TCRdb called the multiplex PCR reads again in MiXCR, with one record for every CDR3 protein. The sample consists of roughly 500,000 distinct CDR3 sequences, less than 25% of them appearing once. Time point: persistent/refractory GD, antithyroid drugs over 5 years with positive TRAb. Following extraction of RNA from PBMCs, that RNA was used to make the TCR library. The germline V gene encodes CDR1 SQVTM and CDR2 ANQGSEA. V lost 7 bases, J lost 3 bases, and 12 bases lay in between. CDR3 size: 13 residues. This clonotype was seen ten or more times.

The sequence was obtained from a female donor with Graves disease. The sample here was peripheral blood mononuclear cells (PBMCs), taken when the disease was refractory, from a patient treated with antithyroid drugs. V and J are TRBV29-1 and TRBJ1-4; D unresolved. The CDR3 nucleotides read TGCAGCGCCGCAACTATAGCTAATGAAAAACTGTTTTTT. As protein: CSAATIANEKLFF.